This T cell receptor (beta chain) is from a study of T cells in Graves' hyperthyroidism and ophthalmopathy. In this sample, this clonotype turned up many times. The antigen is unknown. CDR3 length: 10 residues. V was cut by 10 bases and J by 11 bases, with 14 bases left in between. Per germline, CDR1 MNHNS and CDR2 SASEGT. The study excluded patients with uncontrolled infection, other autoimmune disease, pregnancy or lactation. For the diagnoses, clinical symptoms, serum thyroxine and TRAb, thyroid ultrasound and orbital computed tomography were used. Amplification targeted TCR beta CDR3 regions from RNA transcripts. The study used the HTBI primer set for a first-round RT-PCR of the TCR CDR3. MiXCR was run by TCRdb on the multiplex PCR reads, yielding one entry per CDR3 protein. The sample has about 570,000 distinct CDR3 sequences, under 60% seen once; the top ten hold 15% to 20%. Broader study findings: Prediction of ophthalmopathy progression came a median approximately 6.6 months pre-onset. Blood held most thyroid clonotypes expanded above 0.001 frequency.

Material: peripheral blood or thyroid tissue (not recorded which). The J gene is TRBJ1-1, the V gene TRBV6-1, with D possibly TRBD1 on 5 matching bases. The clonotype comes from an adult woman with Graves' disease, either hyperthyroidism or ophthalmopathy (not recorded which). The CDR3 DNA sequence: TGTGCCATAGGACACCCCGGTGCTTTCTTT. Translating gives CAIGHPGAFF.